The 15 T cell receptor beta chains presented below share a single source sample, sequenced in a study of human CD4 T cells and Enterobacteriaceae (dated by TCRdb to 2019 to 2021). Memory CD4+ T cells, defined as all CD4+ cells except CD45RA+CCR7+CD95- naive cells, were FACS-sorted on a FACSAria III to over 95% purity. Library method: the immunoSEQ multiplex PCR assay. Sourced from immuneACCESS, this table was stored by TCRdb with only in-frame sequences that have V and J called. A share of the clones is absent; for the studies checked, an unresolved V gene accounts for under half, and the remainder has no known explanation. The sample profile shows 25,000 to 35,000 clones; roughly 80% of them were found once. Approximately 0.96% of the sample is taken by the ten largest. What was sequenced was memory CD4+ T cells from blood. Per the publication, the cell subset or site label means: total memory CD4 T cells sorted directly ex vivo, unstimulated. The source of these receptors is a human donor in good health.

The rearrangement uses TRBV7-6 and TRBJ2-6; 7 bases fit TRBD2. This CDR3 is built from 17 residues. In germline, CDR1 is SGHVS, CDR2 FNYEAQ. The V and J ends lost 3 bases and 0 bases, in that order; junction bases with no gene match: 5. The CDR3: CASSFRAGVSGANVLTF. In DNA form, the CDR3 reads TGTGCCAGCAGCTTTCGGGCGGGAGTCTCTGGGGCCAACGTCCTGACTTTC. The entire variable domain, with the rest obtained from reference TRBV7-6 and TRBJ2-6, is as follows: GAGVSQSPRYKVTKRGQDVALRCDPISGHVSLYWYRQALGQGPEFLTYFNYEAQQDKSGLPNDRFSAERPEGSISTLTIQRTEQRDSAMYRCASSFRAGVSGANVLTFGAGSRLTVL.

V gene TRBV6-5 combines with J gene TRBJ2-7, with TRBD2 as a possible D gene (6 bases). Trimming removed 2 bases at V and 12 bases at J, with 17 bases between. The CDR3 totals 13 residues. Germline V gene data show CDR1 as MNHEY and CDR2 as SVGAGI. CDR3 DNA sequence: TGTGCCAGCAGTTACCCAAAGGCGGGGCCCCTGTACTTC. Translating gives CASSYPKAGPLYF.

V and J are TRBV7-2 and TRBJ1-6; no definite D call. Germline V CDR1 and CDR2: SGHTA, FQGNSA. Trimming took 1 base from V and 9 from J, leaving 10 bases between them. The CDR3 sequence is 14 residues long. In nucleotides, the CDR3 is TGTGCCAGCAGCTTAGGGCAGTCCGCTTCACCCCTCCACTTT. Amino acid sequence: CASSLGQSASPLHF.

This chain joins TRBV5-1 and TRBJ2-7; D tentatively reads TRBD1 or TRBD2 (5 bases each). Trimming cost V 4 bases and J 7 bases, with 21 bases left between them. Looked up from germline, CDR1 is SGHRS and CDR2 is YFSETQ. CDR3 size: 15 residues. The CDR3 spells CASSPPTGGGNEQYF. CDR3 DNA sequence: TGCGCCAGCAGCCCCCCGACTGGGGGTGGAAATGAGCAGTACTTC.

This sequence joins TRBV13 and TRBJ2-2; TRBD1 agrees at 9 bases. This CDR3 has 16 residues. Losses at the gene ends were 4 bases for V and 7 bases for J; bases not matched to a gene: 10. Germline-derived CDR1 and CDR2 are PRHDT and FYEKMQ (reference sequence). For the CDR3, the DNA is TGTGCCAGCAGCTACACCGGGACAGGGACCATCGGGGAGCTGTTTTTT. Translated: CASSYTGTGTIGELFF.

CDR3: CASSQDPHRDRGTDTQYF. CDR3 coding DNA: TGCGCCAGCAGCCAAGACCCCCACCGGGACAGGGGCACAGATACGCAGTATTTT. This chain joins TRBV4-1 and TRBJ2-3; the match to TRBD1 covers 9 bases. In germline, CDR1 is MGHRA, CDR2 YSYEKL. The CDR3 is 18 amino acids. Trimming removed 0 bases from V and 1 base from J; junction bases left unmatched: 8.

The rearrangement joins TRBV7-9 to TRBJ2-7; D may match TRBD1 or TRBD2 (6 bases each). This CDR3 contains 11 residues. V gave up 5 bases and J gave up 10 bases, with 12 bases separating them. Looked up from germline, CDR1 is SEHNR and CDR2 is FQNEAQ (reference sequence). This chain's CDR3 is CASSPWGAQYF. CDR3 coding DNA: TGTGCCAGCAGCCCGTGGGGGGCTCAGTACTTC.

CDR3 region: CAWRRTGNTEAFF. In DNA, the CDR3 is TGTGCCTGGAGGAGGACAGGGAACACTGAAGCTTTCTTT. The chain carries TRBV30 and TRBJ1-1, with 7 bases that match TRBD1. Germline trimming cut 3 bases from V and 1 base from J; bases unmatched to any gene: 2. Germline V lookup: CDR1 GTSNPN, CDR2 SVGIG (reference sequence). The CDR3 loop spans 13 amino acids.

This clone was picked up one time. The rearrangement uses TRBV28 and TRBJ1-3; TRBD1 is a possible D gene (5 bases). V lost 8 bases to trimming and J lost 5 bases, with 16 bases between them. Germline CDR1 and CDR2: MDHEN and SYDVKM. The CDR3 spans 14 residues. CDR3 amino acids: CASDGQGGRNTIYF. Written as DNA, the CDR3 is TGTGCCAGCGACGGGCAGGGTGGAAGAAACACCATATATTTT.

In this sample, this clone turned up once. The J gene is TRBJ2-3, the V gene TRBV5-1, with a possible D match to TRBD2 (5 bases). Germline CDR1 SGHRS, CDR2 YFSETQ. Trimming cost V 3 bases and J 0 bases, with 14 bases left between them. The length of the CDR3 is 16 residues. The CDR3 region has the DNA TGCGCCAGCAGCTCGGATGGGCGGAGGAGCACAGATACGCAGTATTTT. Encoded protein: CASSSDGRRSTDTQYF.

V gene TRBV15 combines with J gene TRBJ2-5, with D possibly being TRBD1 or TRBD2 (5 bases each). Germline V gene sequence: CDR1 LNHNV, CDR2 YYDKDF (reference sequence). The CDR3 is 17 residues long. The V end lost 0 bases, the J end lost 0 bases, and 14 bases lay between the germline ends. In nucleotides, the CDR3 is TGTGCCACCAGCAGAGATAGCCGGGACCAGTACCAAGAGACCCAGTACTTC. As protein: CATSRDSRDQYQETQYF.

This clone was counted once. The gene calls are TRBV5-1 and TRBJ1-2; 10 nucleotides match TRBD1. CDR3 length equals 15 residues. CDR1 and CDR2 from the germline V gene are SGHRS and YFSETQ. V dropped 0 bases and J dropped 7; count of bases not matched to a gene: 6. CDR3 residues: CASSLDAGTGVGYTF. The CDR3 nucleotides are TGCGCCAGCAGCTTGGACGCCGGGACAGGGGTTGGCTACACCTTC.

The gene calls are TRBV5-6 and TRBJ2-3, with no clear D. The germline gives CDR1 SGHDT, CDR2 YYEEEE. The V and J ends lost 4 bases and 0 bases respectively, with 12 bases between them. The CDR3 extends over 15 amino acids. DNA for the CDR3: TGTGCCAGCAGCCAAGCCCCGGCTAGCACAGATACGCAGTATTTT. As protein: CASSQAPASTDTQYF.

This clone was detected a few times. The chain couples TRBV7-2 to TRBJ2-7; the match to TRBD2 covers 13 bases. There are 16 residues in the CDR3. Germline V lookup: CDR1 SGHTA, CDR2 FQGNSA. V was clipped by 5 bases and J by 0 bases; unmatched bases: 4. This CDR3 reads CASSPGLAGFSYEQYF. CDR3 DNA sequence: TGTGCCAGCAGCCCGGGACTAGCGGGGTTCTCCTACGAGCAGTACTTC.

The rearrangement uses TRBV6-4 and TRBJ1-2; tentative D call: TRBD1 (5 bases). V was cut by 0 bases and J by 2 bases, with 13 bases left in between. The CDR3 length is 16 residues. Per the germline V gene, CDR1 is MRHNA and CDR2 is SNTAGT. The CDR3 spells CASSDSSRGLNYGYTF. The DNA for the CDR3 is TGTGCCAGCAGTGACTCTTCGAGGGGCCTGAACTATGGCTACACCTTC.